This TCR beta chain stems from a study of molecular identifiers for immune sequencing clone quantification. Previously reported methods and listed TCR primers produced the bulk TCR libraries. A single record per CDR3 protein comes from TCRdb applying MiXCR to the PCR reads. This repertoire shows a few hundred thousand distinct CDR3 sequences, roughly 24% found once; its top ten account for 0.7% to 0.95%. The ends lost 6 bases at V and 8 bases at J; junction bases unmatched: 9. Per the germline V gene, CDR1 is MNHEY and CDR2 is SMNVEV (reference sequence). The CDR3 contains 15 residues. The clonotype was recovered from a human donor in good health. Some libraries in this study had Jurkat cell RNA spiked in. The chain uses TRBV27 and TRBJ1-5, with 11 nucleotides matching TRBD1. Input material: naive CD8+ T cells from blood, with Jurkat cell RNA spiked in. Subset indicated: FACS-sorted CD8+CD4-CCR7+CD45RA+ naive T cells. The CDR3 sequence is CASREGQGVYKPQHF. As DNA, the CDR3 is TGTGCCAGCAGGGAGGGACAGGGGGTCTATAAGCCCCAGCATTTT.